The next 10 T cell receptor beta chains were all read from a single sample in a study of T cells in Graves' hyperthyroidism and ophthalmopathy. What was amplified from RNA transcripts were TCR beta CDR3 regions. First-round RT-PCR with HTBI primers amplified the TCR CDR3 region. TCRdb re-called the multiplex PCR reads with MiXCR, one entry per CDR3 protein. The sample holds around 250,000 distinct CDR3 sequences, 13% to 15% seen once. Input material: blood. The receptors were gathered from a woman aged 40-49 years with Graves' hyperthyroidism that later progressed to Graves' ophthalmopathy.

In this sample, this clonotype turned up many times. This chain uses TRBV27 with TRBJ1-1; perhaps TRBD1 as D (6 bases). The CDR3 has 14 amino acids. Trimming pared 3 bases from V and 3 bases from J, leaving 11 bases between. Germline V lookup: CDR1 MNHEY, CDR2 SMNVEV (reference sequence). This CDR3 reads CASSFQGRDTEAFF. CDR3 bases: TGTGCCAGCAGTTTTCAGGGGCGGGACACTGAAGCTTTCTTT.

This clonotype was observed a handful of times. The chain employs TRBV5-5 and TRBJ2-7; D not resolved. Germline CDR1 is SGHKS and CDR2 is YYEKEE (reference sequence). V was cut by 5 bases and J by 1 base, with 7 bases left in between. The CDR3 contains 12 residues. This chain's CDR3 is CASREASYEQYF. CDR3 DNA: TGTGCCAGCAGAGAGGCTTCCTACGAGCAGTACTTC.

The chain employs TRBV28 and TRBJ1-5; a weak D match, TRBD1 (5 bases). The CDR3 spans 15 residues. Germline lookup yields CDR1 MDHEN and CDR2 SYDVKM. Trimming pared 8 bases from V and 0 bases from J, leaving 14 bases between. CDR3 amino acids: CASLGEEDSNQPQHF. CDR3 coding DNA: TGTGCCAGCCTAGGGGAGGAAGATAGCAATCAGCCCCAGCATTTT.

About this clonotype: The junction does not match germline at one end; this may be a read error. The J gene is TRBJ2-5, the V gene TRBV5-6; D is unresolved. CDR1 is SGHDT and CDR2 is YYEEEE in the germline V gene. The CDR3 is 12 residues long. The chain's CDR3 is CASSLGLETHYF. DNA of the CDR3: TGTGCCAGCAGCTTGGGATTGGAGACCCACTACTTC.

This clonotype was observed at least ten times. The CDR3 DNA is TGTGCCAGCAGTCAACATCCTTCACCCCTCCACTTT. Translating it yields CASSQHPSPLHF. V usage is TRBV28 and J usage is TRBJ1-6; no reliable D call. Germline assignment: CDR1 MDHEN and CDR2 SYDVKM. The CDR3 extends over 12 amino acids. The V end was cut by 5 bases, the J end by 9 bases, with 8 bases between.

This clonotype was detected a few times. V gene TRBV9 combines with J gene TRBJ2-1; the match to TRBD2 covers 11 bases. V lost 2 bases and J lost 6; bases outside the gene matches: 13. The CDR3 runs 18 residues. Looked up from germline, CDR1 is SGDLS and CDR2 is YYNGEE. In DNA form, the CDR3 reads TGTGCCAGCAGCGTTTTTCCCAGACTAGCGGGGACACCCAATGAGCAGTTCTTC. Protein sequence: CASSVFPRLAGTPNEQFF.

This clonotype turned up a few times. The chain is built from TRBV30 and TRBJ2-1; D uncertain. The germline V gene encodes CDR1 GTSNPN and CDR2 SVGIG (reference sequence). V shed 4 bases and J shed 0 bases, with 10 bases lying between them. The length of the CDR3 is 14 residues. This chain's CDR3 is CAWTGLSSYNEQFF. CDR3 bases: TGTGCCTGGACAGGCCTGAGCTCCTACAATGAGCAGTTCTTC.

This clonotype was picked up many times. The chain has TRBV12-3 or TRBV12-4 and TRBJ2-1, with D possibly called TRBD1 or TRBD2 (5 bases each). The V end lost 3 bases, the J end lost 5 bases, and 11 bases lay between the germline ends. The CDR3 runs 14 residues. The CDR3 bases are TGTGCCAGCAGTTTGGGACGGGTAAACAATGAGCAGTTCTTC. Amino acid sequence: CASSLGRVNNEQFF.

The sample holds a few counts of this clonotype. This chain uses TRBV20-1 with TRBJ2-7; D remains ambiguous. This CDR3 is built from 14 residues. Germline-derived CDR1 and CDR2 are DFQATT and SNEGSKA (reference sequence). The germline V and J ends were trimmed by 2 bases and 6 bases, with 17 bases remaining between them. The CDR3 loop reads CSARWMRTSLEQYF. The DNA of the CDR3 is TGCAGTGCTAGATGGATGCGGACCTCCCTCGAGCAGTACTTC.

In the case of this clonotype: The limits of the CDR3 on the DNA are not certain, so only TCRdb's listed CDR3 is given. The chain has TRBV30 and TRBJ2-2. CDR1 is GTSNPN, CDR2 SVGIG, per germline (reference sequence). With termini counted, the CDR3 has 12 amino acids. CDR3 sequence reads: CAWSDYPGSCFF.